This TCR beta chain was recorded in a study of blood T cell repertoires in COVID-19. Study overall: From the United States, Italy and Spain came samples of acute and convalescent COVID-19. PBMCs, B-cell-depleted T cells, or T cells provided the cDNA or gDNA that made up the material.

CDR1 ENHRY and CDR2 SYGVKD come from the germline V gene. This CDR3 spans 14 amino acids. The junction had 11 bases not matched to a gene; V was cut back by 10 bases and J by 3 bases. In the source study's methods: Reference gene primer amplification yielded estimated nucleated cell counts. Sequencing was performed with immunoSEQ multiplex PCR; in TCRdb, only in-frame clones are kept and a portion is missing. Clonal size and the V and J genes are those of that table, whereas D and trimming came from the DNA. This sample yields about 120,000 clones, of which around 80% are seen a single time; about a sixth belongs to the top ten.

Sequenced: peripheral blood. The chain carries TRBV10-3 and TRBJ2-7, with TRBD2 identical over 8 bases. This sequence was found in a man in his sixties with active or convalescent COVID-19. The DNA of the CDR3 is TGTGCCAACTCCTTCAGCGGGAGTGTCTACGAGCAGTACTTC. As protein: CANSFSGSVYEQYF.